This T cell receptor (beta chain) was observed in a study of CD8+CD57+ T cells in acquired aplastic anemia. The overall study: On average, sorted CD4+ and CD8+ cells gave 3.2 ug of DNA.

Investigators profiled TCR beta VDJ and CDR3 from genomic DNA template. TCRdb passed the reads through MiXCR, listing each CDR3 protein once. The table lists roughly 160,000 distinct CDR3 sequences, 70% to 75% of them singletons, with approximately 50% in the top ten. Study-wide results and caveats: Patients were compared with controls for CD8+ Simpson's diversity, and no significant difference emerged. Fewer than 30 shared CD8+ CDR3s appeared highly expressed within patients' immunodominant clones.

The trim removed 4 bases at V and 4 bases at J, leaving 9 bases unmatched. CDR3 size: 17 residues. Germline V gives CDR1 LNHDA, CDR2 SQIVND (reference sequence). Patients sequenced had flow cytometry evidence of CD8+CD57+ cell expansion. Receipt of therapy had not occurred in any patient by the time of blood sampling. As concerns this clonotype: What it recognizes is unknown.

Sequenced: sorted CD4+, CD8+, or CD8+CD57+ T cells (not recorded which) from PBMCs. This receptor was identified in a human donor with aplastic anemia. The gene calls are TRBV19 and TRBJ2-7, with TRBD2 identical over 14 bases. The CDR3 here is CASSTGTSGRLWYEQYF. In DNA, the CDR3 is TGTGCCAGTAGTACGGGGACTAGCGGGAGACTCTGGTACGAGCAGTACTTC.